This T cell receptor beta chain was retrieved from a study of blood T cell repertoires in COVID-19. Overall study: Sites across the United States, Italy and Spain contributed samples from acute and convalescent COVID-19. In each case, the material was cDNA or gDNA derived from T cells, B-cell-depleted T cells, or PBMCs.

The trim removed 4 bases at V and 0 bases at J, leaving 4 bases unmatched. The CDR3 loop spans 15 amino acids. In germline, CDR1 is SGHRS, CDR2 YFSETQ. As originally analysed: For nucleated cells, counts were estimated from reference gene primer amplification. Libraries were prepared by immunoSEQ multiplex PCR; TCRdb keeps only in-frame clonotypes and omits some of them. V and J calls plus clone size are reproduced from that table; the DNA served to infer D and trimming. This sample carries nearly 90,000 clones, about 87% of them seen once, and the ten largest clones take around 10%. The sequencing input was peripheral blood. The V gene is TRBV5-1, the J gene TRBJ2-7, with 10 bases identical to TRBD2. This receptor was taken from a man older than 75 with acute or convalescent COVID-19. Here the CDR3 reads CASSTGTSVSYEQYF. The CDR3 DNA is TGCGCCAGCAGCACCGGGACTAGCGTCTCCTACGAGCAGTACTTC.